A single sample is the source of the 13 T cell receptor beta chains below, sequenced in a study of human T cells and chemical hapten exposure. TCRdb re-analysed the RACE reads in MiXCR, keeping a single row per CDR3 protein. The sample lists approximately 77,000 distinct CDR3 sequences, approximately 8% occurring once. Time point specified: patch test 1, 2 weeks after DPC sensitization. As to treatment: therapeutic diphenylcyclopropenone sensitization with weekly scalp DPC. The material sequenced was whole blood, taken in connection with sensitization to the hapten diphenylcyclopropenone (DPC). The receptors stem from a woman aged 25 to 39 with alopecia areata. Some clones in this sample may be carry-over from other donors' samples.

V gene TRBV5-1 combines with J gene TRBJ2-3; the match to TRBD2 covers 12 bases. This CDR3 comprises 16 residues. Germline loops: CDR1 SGHRS, CDR2 YFSETQ. Trimming removed 0 bases from V and 4 bases from J; junction bases left unmatched: 3. The CDR3, as DNA: TGCGCCAGCAGCTTGGCAGGACTAGCGGGGTCAGATACGCAGTATTTT. This gives the protein CASSLAGLAGSDTQYF.

The chain employs TRBV7-9 and TRBJ1-2; 12 bases line up with TRBD1. There are 17 residues in the CDR3. CDR1 SEHNR and CDR2 FQNEAQ come from the germline V gene (reference sequence). V lost 4 bases to trimming and J lost 7 bases; unmatched junction nucleotides: 13. CDR3 loop: CASSSDRDRGRNSGYTF. The CDR3 DNA reads as TGTGCCAGCAGCTCAGACCGGGACAGGGGGCGTAATTCTGGCTACACCTTC.

In this sample, this clonotype turned up many times. J is TRBJ2-5 and V is TRBV5-1, with D maybe TRBD2 (6 bases). Germline CDR1 SGHRS, CDR2 YFSETQ. The CDR3 is made up of 13 amino acids. V was cut by 4 bases and J by 7 bases, with 14 bases left in between. CDR3 nucleotides: TGCGCCAGCAGCCAGACTTCCGGGGGGACCCAGTACTTC. This gives the protein CASSQTSGGTQYF.

Only a few counts were recorded for this clonotype. This sequence joins TRBV3-1 and TRBJ2-5; TRBD2 aligns across 7 bases. V lost 4 bases, J lost 5 bases, and 4 bases stayed unmatched. The CDR3 spans 13 residues. Germline CDR1 and CDR2: LGHDT and YNNKEL (reference sequence). The CDR3 region is CASSRLAGETQYF. CDR3 DNA: TGTGCCAGCAGCCGACTAGCAGGGGAGACCCAGTACTTC.

V gene TRBV13 combines with J gene TRBJ2-7; D remains ambiguous. This CDR3 region has 13 residues. The V and J ends lost 5 bases and 6 bases respectively, with 14 bases between them. The V gene's germline CDR1 is PRHDT and CDR2 FYEKMQ (reference sequence). CDR3: CASSPIPASEQYF. The CDR3 nucleotides read TGTGCCAGCAGCCCCATACCAGCCTCCGAGCAGTACTTC.

This clonotype was observed a few times. In DNA, the CDR3 is TGTGCCAGCAGTTTATGGGCTGGGAGCACTGAAGCTTTCTTT. It encodes CASSLWAGSTEAFF. The rearrangement uses TRBV12-3 or TRBV12-4 and TRBJ1-1; D is uncertain. CDR3 size: 14 residues. Trimming stripped 2 bases from V and 4 bases from J, with 11 bases between.

V usage is TRBV2 and J usage is TRBJ1-1; D gene unclear. Germline V gene data show CDR1 as SNHLY and CDR2 as FYNNEI. Deletions cut 9 bases from V and 2 bases from J, with 7 bases between. The CDR3 length is 11 residues. The CDR3 is CASGENTEAFF. CDR3 bases: TGTGCCAGTGGCGAAAACACTGAAGCTTTCTTT.

This sequence joins TRBV27 and TRBJ1-2, with a tentative D call TRBD1 (6 bases). Per germline, CDR1 MNHEY and CDR2 SMNVEV (reference sequence). Between the trimmed V and J ends, which lost 3 bases and 4 bases, there was a span of 15 bases. The CDR3 sequence is 15 residues long. This CDR3 reads CASSFNGGVGYGYTF. The CDR3 DNA sequence: TGTGCCAGCAGTTTTAATGGGGGCGTTGGCTATGGCTACACCTTC.

This clonotype was seen at least ten times. The chain links TRBV12-3 or TRBV12-4 to TRBJ1-1, with D possibly TRBD1 on 6 matching bases. This CDR3 is 12 amino acids long. V lost 6 bases, J lost 11 bases, and 16 bases lay in between. The CDR3 loop reads CASSNNRVLAFF. CDR3 in DNA: TGTGCCAGCAGCAACAACAGGGTTTTGGCTTTCTTT.

This clonotype was seen many times. This sequence joins TRBV2 and TRBJ2-5; no reliable D call. Per germline, CDR1 SNHLY and CDR2 FYNNEI. The CDR3 sequence is 12 residues long. V shed 2 bases and J shed 1 base, with 2 bases lying between them. In DNA, the CDR3 is TGTGCCAGCAGTGAATCCCAAGAGACCCAGTACTTC. It is translated as CASSESQETQYF.

This clonotype was counted at least ten times. The chain joins TRBV2 to TRBJ1-5, with D perhaps matching TRBD1 (6 bases). The CDR3 loop spans 14 amino acids. Germline CDR1 SNHLY, CDR2 FYNNEI. V was cut by 3 bases and J by 3 bases, with 9 bases left in between. The CDR3 sequence: CASSDGQINQPQHF. Here the CDR3 DNA reads TGTGCCAGCAGTGATGGACAGATCAATCAGCCCCAGCATTTT.

This clonotype was counted between two and nine times. V usage is TRBV20-1 and J usage is TRBJ1-4, with TRBD1 identical over 7 bases. CDR1 and CDR2 (germline): DFQATT, SNEGSKA (reference sequence). V lost 0 bases and J lost 8; bases outside the gene matches: 9. The CDR3 spans 15 residues. For the CDR3, the DNA is TGCAGTGCTAGAGATGATACAGGGGTTTGGGAAAAACTGTTTTTT. Protein product: CSARDDTGVWEKLFF.

This chain links TRBV5-1 with TRBJ1-1, with TRBD1 as a possible D gene (5 bases). CDR1 SGHRS and CDR2 YFSETQ come from the germline V gene. CDR3 length: 14 amino acids. Trimming removed 5 bases from V and 4 bases from J, with 15 bases in between. This CDR3 reads CASRIQGCGTEAFF. DNA for the CDR3: TGCGCCAGCAGGATCCAGGGTTGTGGCACTGAAGCTTTCTTT.